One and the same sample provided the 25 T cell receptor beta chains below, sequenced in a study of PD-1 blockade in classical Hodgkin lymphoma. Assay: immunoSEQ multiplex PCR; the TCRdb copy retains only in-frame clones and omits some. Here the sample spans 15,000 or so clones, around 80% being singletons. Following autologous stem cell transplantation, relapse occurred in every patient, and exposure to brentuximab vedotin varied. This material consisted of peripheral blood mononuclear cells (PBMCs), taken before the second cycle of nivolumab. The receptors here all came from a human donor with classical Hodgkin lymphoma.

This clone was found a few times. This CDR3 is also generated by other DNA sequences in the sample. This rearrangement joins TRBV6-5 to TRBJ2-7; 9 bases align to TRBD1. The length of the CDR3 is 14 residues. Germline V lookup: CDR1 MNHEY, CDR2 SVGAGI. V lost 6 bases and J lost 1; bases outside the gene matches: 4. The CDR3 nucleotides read TGTGCCAGCAGCCCGGGACAGGGTTCCTACGAGCAGTACTTC. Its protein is CASSPGQGSYEQYF.

CDR3: CAISPFSIDEQYF. Written as DNA, the CDR3 is TGTGCCATCAGTCCCTTTTCAATCGACGAGCAGTACTTC. The chain has TRBV10-3 and TRBJ2-7; no clear D gene. The germline V and J ends were trimmed by 5 bases and 5 bases, with 13 bases remaining between them. CDR3 length: 13 residues. Germline CDR1 and CDR2: ENHRY and SYGVKD.

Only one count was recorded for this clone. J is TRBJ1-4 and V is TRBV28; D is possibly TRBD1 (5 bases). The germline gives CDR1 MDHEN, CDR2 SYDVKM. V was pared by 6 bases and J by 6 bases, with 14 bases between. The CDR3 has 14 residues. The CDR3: CASRGLGFDEKLFF. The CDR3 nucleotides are TGTGCCAGCAGGGGGCTAGGGTTCGATGAAAAACTGTTTTTT.

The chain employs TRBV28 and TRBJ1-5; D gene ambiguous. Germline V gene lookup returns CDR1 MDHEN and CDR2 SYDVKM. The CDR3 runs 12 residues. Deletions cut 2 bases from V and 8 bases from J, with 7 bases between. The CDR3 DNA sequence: TGTGCCAGCAGTTTAAGAGTCAAGCCCCAGCATTTT. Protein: CASSLRVKPQHF. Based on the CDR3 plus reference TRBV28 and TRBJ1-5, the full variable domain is DVKVTQSSRYLVKRTGEKVFLECVQDMDHENMFWYRQDPGLGLRLIYFSYDVKMKEKGDIPEGYSVSREKKERFSLILESASTNQTSMYLCASSLRVKPQHFGDGTRLSIL.

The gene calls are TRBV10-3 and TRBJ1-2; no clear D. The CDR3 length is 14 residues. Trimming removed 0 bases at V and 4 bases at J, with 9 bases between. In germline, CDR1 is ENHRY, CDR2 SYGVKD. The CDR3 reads CAISESRDSYGYTF. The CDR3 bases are TGTGCCATCAGTGAGTCAAGGGATAGCTATGGCTACACCTTC.

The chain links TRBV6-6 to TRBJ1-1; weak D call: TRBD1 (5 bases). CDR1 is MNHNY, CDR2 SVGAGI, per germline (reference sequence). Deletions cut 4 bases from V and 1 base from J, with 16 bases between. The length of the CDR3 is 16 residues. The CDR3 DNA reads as TGTGCCAGCAGTTCCCCCAGGACAAGGACGAACACTGAAGCTTTCTTT. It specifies CASSSPRTRTNTEAFF.

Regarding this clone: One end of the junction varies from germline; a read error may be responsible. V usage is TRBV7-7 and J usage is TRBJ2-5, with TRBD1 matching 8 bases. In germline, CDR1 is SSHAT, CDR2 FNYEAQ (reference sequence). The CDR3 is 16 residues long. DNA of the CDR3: TGTGCTAGCAGCTTCTTTAGAGGACAGGGCGACGAGACCCAGTACTTC. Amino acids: CASSFFRGQGDETQYF.

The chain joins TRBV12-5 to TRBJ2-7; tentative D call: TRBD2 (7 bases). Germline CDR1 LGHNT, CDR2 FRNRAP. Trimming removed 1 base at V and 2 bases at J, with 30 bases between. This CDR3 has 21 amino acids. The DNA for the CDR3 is TGTGCTAGTGGTTTGGGGCCCGGAATCCATCTACAGGGAGGGATGCCCTACGAGCAGTACTTC. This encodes CASGLGPGIHLQGGMPYEQYF.

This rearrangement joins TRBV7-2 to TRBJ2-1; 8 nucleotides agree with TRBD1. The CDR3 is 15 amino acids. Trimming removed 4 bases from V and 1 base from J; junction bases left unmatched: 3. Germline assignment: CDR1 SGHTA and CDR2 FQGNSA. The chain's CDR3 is CASSYYRGSYNEQFF. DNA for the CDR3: TGTGCCAGCAGCTACTACAGGGGGTCCTACAATGAGCAGTTCTTC.

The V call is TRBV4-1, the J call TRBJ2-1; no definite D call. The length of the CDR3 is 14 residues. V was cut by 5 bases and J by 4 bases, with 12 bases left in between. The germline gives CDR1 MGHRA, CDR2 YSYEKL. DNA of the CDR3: TGCGCCAGCAGCACCCGGACCAAATACAATGAGCAGTTCTTC. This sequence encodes CASSTRTKYNEQFF.

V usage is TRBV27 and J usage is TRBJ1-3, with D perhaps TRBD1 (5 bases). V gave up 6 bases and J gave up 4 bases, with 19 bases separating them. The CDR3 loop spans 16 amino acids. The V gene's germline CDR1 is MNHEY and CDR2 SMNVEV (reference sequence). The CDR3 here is CASRMNFKGHGNTIYF. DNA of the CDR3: TGTGCCAGCAGAATGAACTTTAAGGGGCACGGAAACACCATATATTTT.

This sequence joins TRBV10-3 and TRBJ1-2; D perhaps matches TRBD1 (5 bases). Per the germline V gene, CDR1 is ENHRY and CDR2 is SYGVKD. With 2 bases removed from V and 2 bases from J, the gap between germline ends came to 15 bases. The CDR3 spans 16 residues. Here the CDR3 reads CAISEPPGRSNYGYTF. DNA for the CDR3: TGTGCCATCAGTGAGCCCCCGGGACGGTCAAACTATGGCTACACCTTC.

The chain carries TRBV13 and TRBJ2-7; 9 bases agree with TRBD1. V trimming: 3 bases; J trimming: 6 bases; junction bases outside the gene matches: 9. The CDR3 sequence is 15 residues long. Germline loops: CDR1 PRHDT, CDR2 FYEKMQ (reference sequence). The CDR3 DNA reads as TGTGCCAGCAGCTTGCTTCGGGGACAGGGAATCGAGCAGTACTTC. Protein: CASSLLRGQGIEQYF.

For the CDR3, the DNA is TGTGCCAGCAGCTTAGCGGCCCTCCCGGTTGGAAACACCATATATTTT. Translation: CASSLAALPVGNTIYF. J is TRBJ1-3 and V is TRBV7-8; no clear D gene. The CDR3 is 16 amino acids. Trimming removed 0 bases from V and 3 bases from J, with 12 bases in between. The germline V gene has CDR1 SGHVS and CDR2 FQNEAQ.

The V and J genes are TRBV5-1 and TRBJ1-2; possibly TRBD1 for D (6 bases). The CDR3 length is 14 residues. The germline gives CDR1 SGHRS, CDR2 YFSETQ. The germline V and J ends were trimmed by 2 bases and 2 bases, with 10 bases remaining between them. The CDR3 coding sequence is TGCGCCAGCAGCTTTGGGGGCGTAAACTATGGCTACACCTTC. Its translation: CASSFGGVNYGYTF.

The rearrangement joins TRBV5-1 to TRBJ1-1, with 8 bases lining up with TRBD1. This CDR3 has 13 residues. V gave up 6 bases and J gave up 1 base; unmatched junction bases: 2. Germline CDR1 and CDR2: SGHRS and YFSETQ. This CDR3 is CASKQGGNTEAFF. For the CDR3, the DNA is TGCGCCAGCAAACAGGGGGGGAACACTGAAGCTTTCTTT.

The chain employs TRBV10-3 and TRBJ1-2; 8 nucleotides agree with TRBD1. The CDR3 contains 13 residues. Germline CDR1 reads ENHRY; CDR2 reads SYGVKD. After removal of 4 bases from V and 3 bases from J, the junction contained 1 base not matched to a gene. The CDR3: CAISGGQDYGYTF. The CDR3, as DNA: TGTGCCATCAGTGGGGGACAGGACTATGGCTACACCTTC.

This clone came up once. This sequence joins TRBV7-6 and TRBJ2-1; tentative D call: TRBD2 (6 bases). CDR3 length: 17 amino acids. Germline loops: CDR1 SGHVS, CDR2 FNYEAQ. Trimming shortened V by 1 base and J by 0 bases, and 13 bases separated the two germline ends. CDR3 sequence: CASSLVPRGSSYNEQFF. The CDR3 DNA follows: TGTGCCAGCAGCTTAGTCCCGCGGGGCAGCTCCTACAATGAGCAGTTCTTC.

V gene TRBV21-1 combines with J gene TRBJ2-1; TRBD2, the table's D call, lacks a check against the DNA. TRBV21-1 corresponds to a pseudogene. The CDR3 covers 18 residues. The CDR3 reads CASSKGGITGGSYNEQFF. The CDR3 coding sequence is TGTGCCAGCAGCAAAGGAGGGATTACGGGGGGCTCCTACAATGAGCAGTTCTTC.

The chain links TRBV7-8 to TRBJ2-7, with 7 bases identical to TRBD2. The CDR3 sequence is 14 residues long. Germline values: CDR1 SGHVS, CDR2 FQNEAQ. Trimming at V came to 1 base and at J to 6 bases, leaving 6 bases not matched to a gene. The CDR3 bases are TGTGCCAGCAGCTTAGGTGGACTAGAACTCGAGCAGTACTTC. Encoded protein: CASSLGGLELEQYF.

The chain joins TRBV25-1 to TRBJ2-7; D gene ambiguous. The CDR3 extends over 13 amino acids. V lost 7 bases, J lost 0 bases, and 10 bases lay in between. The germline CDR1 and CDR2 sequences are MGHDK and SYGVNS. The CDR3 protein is CASTLESSYEQYF. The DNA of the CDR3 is TGTGCCAGCACCCTCGAAAGCTCCTACGAGCAGTACTTC.

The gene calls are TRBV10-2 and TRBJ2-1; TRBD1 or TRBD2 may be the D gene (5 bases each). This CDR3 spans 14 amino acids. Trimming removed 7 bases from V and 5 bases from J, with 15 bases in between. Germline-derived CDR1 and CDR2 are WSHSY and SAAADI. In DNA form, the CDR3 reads TGCGCCAGCACGAAGGGGCTCGGGAACAATGAGCAGTTCTTC. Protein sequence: CASTKGLGNNEQFF.

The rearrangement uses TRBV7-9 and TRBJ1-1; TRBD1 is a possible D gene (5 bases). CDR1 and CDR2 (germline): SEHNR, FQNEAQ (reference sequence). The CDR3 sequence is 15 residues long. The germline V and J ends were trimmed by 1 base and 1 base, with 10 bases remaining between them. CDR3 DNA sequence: TGTGCCAGCAGCTTAGAGTTTCAGGGGAACACTGAAGCTTTCTTT. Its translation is CASSLEFQGNTEAFF.

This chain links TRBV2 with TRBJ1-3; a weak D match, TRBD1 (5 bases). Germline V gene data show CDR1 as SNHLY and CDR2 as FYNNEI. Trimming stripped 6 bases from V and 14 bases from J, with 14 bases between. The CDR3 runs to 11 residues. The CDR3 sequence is CASRRDGPLYF. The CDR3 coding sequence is TGTGCCAGCAGGCGGGACGGCCCACTATATTTT.

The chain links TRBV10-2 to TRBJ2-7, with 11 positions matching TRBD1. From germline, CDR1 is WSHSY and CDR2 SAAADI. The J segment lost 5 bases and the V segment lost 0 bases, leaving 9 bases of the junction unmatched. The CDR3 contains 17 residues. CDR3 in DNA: TGCGCCAGCAGTGAGTCCCATGGGACAGGGGGATTGAACGAGCAGTACTTC. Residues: CASSESHGTGGLNEQYF.